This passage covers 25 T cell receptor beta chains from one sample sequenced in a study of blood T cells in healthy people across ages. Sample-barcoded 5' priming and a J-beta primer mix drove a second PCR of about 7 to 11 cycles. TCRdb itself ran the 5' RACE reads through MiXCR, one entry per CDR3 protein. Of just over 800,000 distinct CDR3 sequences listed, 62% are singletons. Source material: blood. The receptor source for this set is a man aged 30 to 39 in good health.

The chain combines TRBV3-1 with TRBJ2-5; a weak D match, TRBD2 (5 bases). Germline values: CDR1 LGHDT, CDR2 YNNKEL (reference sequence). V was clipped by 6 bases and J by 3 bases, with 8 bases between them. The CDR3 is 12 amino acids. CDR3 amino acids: CASRKEEETQYF. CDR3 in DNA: TGTGCCAGCAGGAAGGAGGAAGAGACCCAGTACTTC.

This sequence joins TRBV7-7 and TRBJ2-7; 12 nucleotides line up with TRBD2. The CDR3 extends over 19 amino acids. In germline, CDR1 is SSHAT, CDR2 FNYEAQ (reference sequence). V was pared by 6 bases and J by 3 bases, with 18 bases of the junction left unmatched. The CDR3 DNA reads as TGTGCCAGCAGTTTATCGAAGTTCCCTAGCGGGGGGGCGAACTACGAGCAGTACTTC. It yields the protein CASSLSKFPSGGANYEQYF.

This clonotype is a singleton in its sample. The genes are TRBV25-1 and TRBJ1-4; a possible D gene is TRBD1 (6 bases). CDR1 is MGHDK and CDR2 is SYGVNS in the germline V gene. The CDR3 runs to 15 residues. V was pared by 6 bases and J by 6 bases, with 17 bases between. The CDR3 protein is CASSPEGGLHEKLFF. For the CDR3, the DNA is TGTGCCAGCAGCCCCGAGGGGGGCCTTCATGAAAAACTGTTTTTT.

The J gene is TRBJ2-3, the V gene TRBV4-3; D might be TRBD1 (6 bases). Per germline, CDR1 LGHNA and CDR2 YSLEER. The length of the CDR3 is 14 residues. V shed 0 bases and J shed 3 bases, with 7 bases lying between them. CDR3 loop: CASSQDDRTDTQYF. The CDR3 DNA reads TGCGCCAGCAGCCAAGATGACAGGACAGATACGCAGTATTTT.

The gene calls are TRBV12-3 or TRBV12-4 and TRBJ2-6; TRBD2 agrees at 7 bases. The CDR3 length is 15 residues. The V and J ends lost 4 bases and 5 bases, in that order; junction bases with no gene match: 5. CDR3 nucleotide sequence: TGTGCCAGCAGTTCGGGGGGTAACCGGGCCAACGTCCTGACTTTC. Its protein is CASSSGGNRANVLTF.

CDR3 residues: CASSGRAQAEQFF. Here the CDR3 DNA reads TGCGCCAGCAGCGGCAGGGCCCAGGCGGAGCAGTTCTTC. This rearrangement joins TRBV5-1 to TRBJ2-1, with D maybe TRBD1 (5 bases). V gave up 4 bases and J gave up 10 bases, with 15 bases separating them. The CDR3 length is 13 residues. Germline lookup yields CDR1 SGHRS and CDR2 YFSETQ.

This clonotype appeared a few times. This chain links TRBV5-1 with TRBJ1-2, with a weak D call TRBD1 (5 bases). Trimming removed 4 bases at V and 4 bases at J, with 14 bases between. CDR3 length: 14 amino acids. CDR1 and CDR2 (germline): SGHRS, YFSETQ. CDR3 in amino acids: CASSPMGDAYGYTF. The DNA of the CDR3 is TGCGCCAGCAGCCCGATGGGGGACGCCTATGGCTACACCTTC.

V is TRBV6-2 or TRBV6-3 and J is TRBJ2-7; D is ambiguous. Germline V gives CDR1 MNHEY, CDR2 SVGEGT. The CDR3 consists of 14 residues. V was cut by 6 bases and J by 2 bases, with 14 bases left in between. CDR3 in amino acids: CASSQNPIPYEQYF. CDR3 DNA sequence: TGTGCCAGCAGCCAGAACCCGATCCCCTACGAGCAGTACTTC.

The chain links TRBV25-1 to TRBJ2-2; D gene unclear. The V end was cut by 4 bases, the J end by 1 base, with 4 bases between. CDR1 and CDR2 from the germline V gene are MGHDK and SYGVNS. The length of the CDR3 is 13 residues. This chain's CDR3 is CASSARNTGELFF. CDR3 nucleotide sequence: TGTGCCAGCAGTGCTCGGAACACCGGGGAGCTGTTTTTT.

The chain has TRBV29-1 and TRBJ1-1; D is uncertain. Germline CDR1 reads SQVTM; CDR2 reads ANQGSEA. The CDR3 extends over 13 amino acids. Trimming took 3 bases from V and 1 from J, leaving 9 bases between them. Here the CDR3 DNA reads TGCAGCGTTGATCTGGTACAGAACACTGAAGCTTTCTTT. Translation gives CSVDLVQNTEAFF.

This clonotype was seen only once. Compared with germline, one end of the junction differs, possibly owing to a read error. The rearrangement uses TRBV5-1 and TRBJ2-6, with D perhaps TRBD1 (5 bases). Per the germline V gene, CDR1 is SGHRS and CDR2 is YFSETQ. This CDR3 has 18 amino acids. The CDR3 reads CASSLAGVSISGADVLTF. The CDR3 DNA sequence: TGCGCCAGCAGCTTGGCTGGGGTCTCGATCTCTGGGGCCGACGTCCTGACTTTC.

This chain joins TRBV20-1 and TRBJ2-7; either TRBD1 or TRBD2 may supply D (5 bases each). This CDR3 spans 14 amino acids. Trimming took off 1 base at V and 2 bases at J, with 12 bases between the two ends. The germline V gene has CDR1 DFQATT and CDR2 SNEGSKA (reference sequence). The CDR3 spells CSARGDRVAYEQYF. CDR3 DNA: TGCAGTGCTAGAGGGGACCGCGTCGCCTACGAGCAGTACTTC.

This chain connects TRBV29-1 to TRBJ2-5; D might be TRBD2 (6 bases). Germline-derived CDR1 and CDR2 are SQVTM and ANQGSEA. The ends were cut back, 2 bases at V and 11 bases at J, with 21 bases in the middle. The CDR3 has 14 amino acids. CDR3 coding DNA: TGCAGCGTTGAATCCGGGGGAAACTACAATGAGCAGTACTTC. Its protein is CSVESGGNYNEQYF. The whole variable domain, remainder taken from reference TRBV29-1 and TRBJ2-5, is SAVISQKPSRDICQRGTSLTIQCQVDSQVTMMFWYRQQPGQSLTLIATANQGSEATYESGFVIDKFPISRPNLTFSTLTVSNMSPEDSSIYLCSVESGGNYNEQYFGPGTRLLVL.

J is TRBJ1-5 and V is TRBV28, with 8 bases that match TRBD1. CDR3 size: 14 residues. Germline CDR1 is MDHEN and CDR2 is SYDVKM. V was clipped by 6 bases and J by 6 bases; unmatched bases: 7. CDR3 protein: CASSTQGAPQPQHF. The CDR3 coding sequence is TGTGCCAGCAGCACCCAGGGGGCTCCTCAGCCCCAGCATTTT.

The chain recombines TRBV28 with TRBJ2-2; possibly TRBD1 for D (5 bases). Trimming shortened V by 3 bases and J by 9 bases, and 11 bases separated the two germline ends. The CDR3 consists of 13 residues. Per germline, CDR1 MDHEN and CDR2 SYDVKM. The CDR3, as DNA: TGTGCCAGCAGTTTCCCAGGGATGAGGGAGCTGTTTTTT. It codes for CASSFPGMRELFF.

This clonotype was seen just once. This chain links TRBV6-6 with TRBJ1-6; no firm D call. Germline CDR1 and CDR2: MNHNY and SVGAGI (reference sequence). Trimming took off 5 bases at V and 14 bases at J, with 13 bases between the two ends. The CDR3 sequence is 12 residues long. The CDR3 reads CASSKPRSALHF. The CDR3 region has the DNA TGTGCCAGCAGTAAACCCCGGTCGGCCCTCCACTTT.

Here the CDR3 reads CASSLYGAPDTEAFF. CDR3 nucleotide sequence: TGTGCCAGCAGCTTATATGGGGCGCCGGACACTGAAGCTTTCTTT. This chain connects TRBV7-9 to TRBJ1-1; tentative D call: TRBD1 (5 bases). Germline CDR1 SEHNR, CDR2 FQNEAQ (reference sequence). The CDR3 sequence is 15 residues long. V was cut by 2 bases and J by 3 bases, with 13 bases left in between.

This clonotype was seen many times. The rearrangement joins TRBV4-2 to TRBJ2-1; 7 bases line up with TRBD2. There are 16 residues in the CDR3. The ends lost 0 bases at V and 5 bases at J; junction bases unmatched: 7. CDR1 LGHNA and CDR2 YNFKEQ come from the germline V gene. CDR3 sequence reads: CASSQDLAGDHNEQFF. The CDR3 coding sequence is TGTGCCAGCAGCCAAGATCTGGCGGGGGATCACAATGAGCAGTTCTTC.

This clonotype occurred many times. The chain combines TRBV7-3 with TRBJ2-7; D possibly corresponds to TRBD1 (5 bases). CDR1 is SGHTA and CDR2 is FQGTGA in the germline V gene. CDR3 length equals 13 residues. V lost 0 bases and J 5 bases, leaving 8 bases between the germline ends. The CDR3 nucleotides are TGTGCCAGCAGCTTAACTTCAGGGCACGAGCAGTACTTC. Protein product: CASSLTSGHEQYF. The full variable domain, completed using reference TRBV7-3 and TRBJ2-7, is GAGVSQTPSNKVTEKGKYVELRCDPISGHTALYWYRQSLGQGPEFLIYFQGTGAADDSGLPNDRFFAVRPEGSVSTLKIQRTERGDSAVYLCASSLTSGHEQYFGPGTRLTVT.

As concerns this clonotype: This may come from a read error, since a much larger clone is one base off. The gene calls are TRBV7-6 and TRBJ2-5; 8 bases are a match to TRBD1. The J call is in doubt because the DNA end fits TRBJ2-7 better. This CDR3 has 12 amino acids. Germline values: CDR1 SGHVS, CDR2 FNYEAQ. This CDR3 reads CACSFTGGEQYF. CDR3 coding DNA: TGTGCCTGCAGCTTCACAGGGGGCGAGCAGTACTTC.

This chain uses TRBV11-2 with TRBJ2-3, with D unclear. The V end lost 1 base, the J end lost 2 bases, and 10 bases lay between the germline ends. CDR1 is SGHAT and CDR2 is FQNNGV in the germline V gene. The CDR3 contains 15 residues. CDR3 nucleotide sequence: TGTGCCAGCAGCTTAGCCCGGGCACCCACAGATACGCAGTATTTT. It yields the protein CASSLARAPTDTQYF.

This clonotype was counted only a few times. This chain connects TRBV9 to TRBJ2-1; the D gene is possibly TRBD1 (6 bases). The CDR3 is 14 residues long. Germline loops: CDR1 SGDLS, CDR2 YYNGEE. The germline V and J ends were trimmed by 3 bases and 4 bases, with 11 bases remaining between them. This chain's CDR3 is CASSARTVYNEQFF. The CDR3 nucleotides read TGTGCCAGCAGCGCCAGGACAGTATACAATGAGCAGTTCTTC.

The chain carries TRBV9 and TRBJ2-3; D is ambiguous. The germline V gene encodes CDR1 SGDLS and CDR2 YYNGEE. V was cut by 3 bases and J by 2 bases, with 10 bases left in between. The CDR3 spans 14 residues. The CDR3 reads CASSAGRTTDTQYF. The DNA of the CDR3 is TGTGCCAGCAGCGCAGGCAGAACCACAGATACGCAGTATTTT.

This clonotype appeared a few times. DNA of the CDR3: TGCAGTGCTACCAGGGGACTAGCGGGGGTCTTATCTGGGGCCAACGTCCTGACTTTC. It yields the protein CSATRGLAGVLSGANVLTF. The V and J genes are TRBV20-1 and TRBJ2-6; 14 positions agree with TRBD2. CDR3 size: 19 residues. V dropped 4 bases and J dropped 1; count of bases not matched to a gene: 9. Germline-derived CDR1 and CDR2 are DFQATT and SNEGSKA (reference sequence).

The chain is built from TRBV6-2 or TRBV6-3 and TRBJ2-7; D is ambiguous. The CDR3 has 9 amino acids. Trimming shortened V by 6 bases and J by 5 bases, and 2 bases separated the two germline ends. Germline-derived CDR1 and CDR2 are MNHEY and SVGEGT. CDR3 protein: CASRDEQYF. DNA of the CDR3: TGTGCCAGCAGAGACGAGCAGTACTTC.